This TCR beta chain was identified during a study of T cells expressing NK-cell markers. Study-level background: The study sequenced eight donors, seven HCMV-seropositive and one seronegative. General study results and limits: Among several donors, these clonotypes also ranked first in the CD3+CD56-NKG2C+ fraction.

With respect to this clonotype: The target antigen is unknown.

CDR3 length: 12 residues. One entry per CDR3 protein, without DNA, is what TCRdb gives after re-calling the 5' RACE reads. The sample includes a few hundred thousand distinct CDR3 sequences. The sample was blood T cells: a sorted CD56 or NKG2C T cell subset, CD4+ or CD8+ T cells, or bulk PBMC T cells (not recorded which). The TCR originated in a man aged 18 to 69 in good health. V gene TRBV12-3 or TRBV12-4 combines with J gene TRBJ2-4. The CDR3 protein is CASSPSSNIQYF.